The 27 T cell receptor beta chains below come from one sample, sequenced in a study of Ad26.COV2.S vaccination and SARS-CoV-2 variants. The assay was immunoSEQ multiplex PCR, and TCRdb's table has in-frame clones only and misses some. The sample has approximately 340,000 clones, roughly 94% seen once. The specimen was peripheral blood, collected after recovery from COVID-19. The receptor set was obtained from a human donor who had recovered from COVID-19.

The chain joins TRBV7-2 to TRBJ2-4; 8 positions match TRBD1. Germline values: CDR1 SGHTA, CDR2 FQGNSA. The CDR3 is made up of 14 amino acids. Trimming at V came to 5 bases and at J to 6 bases, leaving 6 bases not matched to a gene. For the CDR3, the DNA is TGTGCCAGCAGCATAAACAGGGGGAGAAACATTCAGTACTTC. It is translated as CASSINRGRNIQYF.

This chain uses TRBV7-9 with TRBJ1-1, with no clear D. Per the germline V gene, CDR1 is SEHNR and CDR2 is FQNEAQ (reference sequence). V lost 5 bases to trimming and J lost 1 base, with 14 bases between them. CDR3 length: 15 residues. CDR3 nucleotides: TGTGCCAGCAGCCAGCTCCGGACCGAGAACACTGAAGCTTTCTTT. Protein: CASSQLRTENTEAFF.

The V call is TRBV6-5, the J call TRBJ1-4; D gene ambiguous. This CDR3 is 12 amino acids long. Germline V lookup: CDR1 MNHEY, CDR2 SVGAGI. Trimming left V 7 bases short and J 8 bases short, with 11 bases between. This chain's CDR3 is CASTGDIEKLFF. The CDR3 bases are TGTGCCAGCACTGGGGATATCGAAAAACTGTTTTTT.

Turning to this clone: Other DNA sequences of this sample code for an identical CDR3. The chain is built from TRBV18 and TRBJ2-7, with D possibly being TRBD2 (6 bases). This CDR3 spans 13 amino acids. Germline loops: CDR1 KGHSH, CDR2 LQKENI. V gave up 3 bases and J gave up 1 base, with 7 bases separating them. CDR3 in DNA: TGTGCCAGCTCACCGGGGGGTTCCTACGAGCAGTACTTC. As protein: CASSPGGSYEQYF.

This clone was seen once. The rearrangement links TRBV6-6 to TRBJ2-1; TRBD2 matches 16 bases. The CDR3 is 20 residues long. The trim removed 5 bases at V and 5 bases at J, leaving 15 bases unmatched. Germline assignment: CDR1 MNHNY and CDR2 SVGAGI (reference sequence). This CDR3 reads CASSPLPGLAGGLLNNEQFF. In DNA, the CDR3 is TGTGCCAGCAGTCCCCTCCCGGGACTAGCGGGGGGGCTCCTTAACAATGAGCAGTTCTTC.

This chain connects TRBV6-5 to TRBJ1-3; D not resolved. The V gene's germline CDR1 is MNHEY and CDR2 SVGAGI. The V end lost 6 bases, the J end lost 3 bases, and 12 bases lay between the germline ends. The CDR3 sequence is 14 residues long. The CDR3 sequence: CASRSSRLGNTIYF. DNA for the CDR3: TGTGCCAGCAGGAGTTCGCGGCTTGGAAACACCATATATTTT.

The CDR3: CASSSIDEQYF. The CDR3 coding sequence is TGTGCCAGCAGTTCCATTGACGAGCAGTACTTC. J is TRBJ2-7 and V is TRBV7-9, with unresolved D. V was pared by 6 bases and J by 5 bases, with 8 bases between. This CDR3 spans 11 amino acids. The germline V gene has CDR1 SEHNR and CDR2 FQNEAQ (reference sequence).

The genes are TRBV7-9 and TRBJ2-7, with 8 bases lining up with TRBD1. CDR3 size: 16 residues. V gave up 4 bases and J gave up 0 bases; unmatched junction bases: 8. Germline V lookup: CDR1 SEHNR, CDR2 FQNEAQ (reference sequence). In nucleotides, the CDR3 is TGTGCCAGCAGCTCCCCGGGACAGGTTAGCTCCTACGAGCAGTACTTC. Protein sequence: CASSSPGQVSSYEQYF.

The sample holds one count of this clone. In nucleotides, the CDR3 is TGTGCCAGCAGTGAAGGGGGGACGCGTGGAAACACCATATATTTT. Its translation is CASSEGGTRGNTIYF. The J gene is TRBJ1-3, the V gene TRBV6-1, with D possibly matching TRBD1 (5 bases). Trimming removed 1 base from V and 3 bases from J, with 10 bases in between. From germline, CDR1 is MNHNS and CDR2 SASEGT. The CDR3 runs to 15 residues.

The genes are TRBV2 and TRBJ2-5, with TRBD2 identical over 12 bases. V lost 0 bases and J lost 4; bases outside the gene matches: 6. The CDR3 has 17 amino acids. CDR1 SNHLY and CDR2 FYNNEI come from the germline V gene. The CDR3 spells CASSEARPGLAGETQYF. CDR3 sequence (DNA): TGTGCCAGCAGTGAAGCCCGTCCGGGACTAGCGGGAGAGACCCAGTACTTC.

V and J are TRBV9 and TRBJ1-2, with 7 bases that match TRBD1. The germline gives CDR1 SGDLS, CDR2 YYNGEE. The CDR3 covers 14 residues. The ends lost 3 bases at V and 1 base at J; junction bases unmatched: 3. The CDR3 here is CASSGWDSNYGYTF. The DNA for the CDR3 is TGTGCCAGCAGCGGATGGGACAGTAACTATGGCTACACCTTC.

V and J are TRBV9 and TRBJ2-3; TRBD1 agrees at 9 bases. This CDR3 contains 15 residues. CDR1 and CDR2 (germline): SGDLS, YYNGEE. Trimming cost V 4 bases and J 5 bases; bases outside gene matches: 8. CDR3 residues: CASSPVQGAEDTQYF. Here the CDR3 DNA reads TGTGCCAGCAGCCCCGTACAGGGGGCAGAAGATACGCAGTATTTT.

The V gene is TRBV12-3 or TRBV12-4, the J gene TRBJ1-1; maybe TRBD1 (6 bases). The CDR3 is made up of 13 amino acids. Trimming left V 3 bases short and J 5 bases short, with 10 bases between. The CDR3 here is CASSFKGGTEAFF. The CDR3 DNA reads TGTGCCAGCAGTTTTAAAGGGGGGACTGAAGCTTTCTTT.

The chain uses TRBV4-3 and TRBJ2-3; D ambiguous. The germline V gene has CDR1 LGHNA and CDR2 YSLEER. Trimming took 0 bases from V and 1 from J, leaving 5 bases between them. This CDR3 has 14 residues. CDR3 DNA sequence: TGCGCCAGCAGCCAAGAGAGCGGCACAGATACGCAGTATTTT. It is translated as CASSQESGTDTQYF.

The J gene is TRBJ2-1, the V gene TRBV11-3; 7 nucleotides align to TRBD2. This CDR3 region has 16 residues. Trimming at V came to 3 bases and at J to 4 bases, leaving 9 bases not matched to a gene. CDR1 is SGHNT, CDR2 YENEEA, per germline. CDR3 coding DNA: TGTGCCAGCAGCTTCGGATCAGGCGGGAGATACAATGAGCAGTTCTTC. As protein: CASSFGSGGRYNEQFF.

The chain is built from TRBV10-2 and TRBJ2-5; D is uncertain. V was cut by 5 bases and J by 2 bases, with 9 bases left in between. CDR1 and CDR2 from the germline V gene are WSHSY and SAAADI. This CDR3 contains 13 residues. The CDR3 is CASSPIQQETQYF. In nucleotides, the CDR3 is TGCGCCAGCAGTCCTATTCAGCAAGAGACCCAGTACTTC.

The V call is TRBV5-1, the J call TRBJ2-7, with D perhaps being TRBD1 or TRBD2 (5 bases each). V was clipped by 4 bases and J by 0 bases, with 20 bases between them. Germline V CDR1 and CDR2: SGHRS, YFSETQ. This CDR3 region has 17 residues. CDR3 in amino acids: CASSPGRKGTYSYEQYF. The CDR3 bases are TGCGCCAGCAGCCCGGGACGTAAGGGAACATACTCCTACGAGCAGTACTTC. Together with reference TRBV5-1 and TRBJ2-7, the CDR3 gives the full variable domain: KAGVTQTPRYLIKTRGQQVTLSCSPISGHRSVSWYQQTPGQGLQFLFEYFSETQRNKGNFPGRFSGRQFSNSRSEMNVSTLELGDSALYLCASSPGRKGTYSYEQYFGPGTRLTVT.

The chain carries TRBV29-1 and TRBJ1-1; the match to TRBD1 covers 8 bases. The germline V gene has CDR1 SQVTM and CDR2 ANQGSEA. The J segment lost 6 bases and the V segment lost 6 bases, leaving 9 bases of the junction unmatched. This CDR3 region has 13 residues. CDR3 amino acids: CSVRTGRVSEAFF. As DNA, the CDR3 is TGCAGCGTCAGGACAGGGAGGGTCTCTGAAGCTTTCTTT.

The chain has TRBV7-9 and TRBJ2-3; 9 bases match TRBD2. There are 14 residues in the CDR3. With V trimmed by 5 bases and J by 11 bases, 11 bases remained unmatched. Germline V gene data show CDR1 as SEHNR and CDR2 as FQNEAQ (reference sequence). CDR3 protein: CASSPEGLAGMQYF. CDR3 sequence (DNA): TGTGCCAGCAGCCCAGAGGGCCTAGCGGGGATGCAGTATTTT.

The V gene is TRBV4-2, the J gene TRBJ1-1, with a possible D match to TRBD1 (6 bases). The CDR3 is made up of 16 amino acids. CDR1 LGHNA and CDR2 YNFKEQ come from the germline V gene. The V gene lost 4 bases and the J gene lost 7 bases, with 22 bases spanning the gap. The CDR3 region is CASSPRGGNTLSEAFF. CDR3 DNA: TGTGCCAGCAGCCCAAGGGGGGGGAATACACTTAGTGAAGCTTTCTTT.

This chain uses TRBV5-1 with TRBJ1-5; no clear D gene. Germline assignment: CDR1 SGHRS and CDR2 YFSETQ. The CDR3 has 14 amino acids. Trimming took off 0 bases at V and 4 bases at J, with 8 bases between the two ends. This chain's CDR3 is CASSLGTLNQPQHF. CDR3 nucleotides: TGCGCCAGCAGCTTGGGGACTTTAAATCAGCCCCAGCATTTT.

This clone is a singleton in its sample. The rearrangement links TRBV7-9 to TRBJ1-2; 7 bases are shared with TRBD1. Unmatched junction bases numbered 9, after V lost 11 bases and J lost 0 bases. The CDR3 extends over 14 amino acids. Germline assignment: CDR1 SEHNR and CDR2 FQNEAQ (reference sequence). CDR3 loop: CALDGQASNYGYTF. The DNA for the CDR3 is TGTGCCTTAGACGGACAGGCTTCTAACTATGGCTACACCTTC.

V and J are TRBV6-5 and TRBJ1-5, with 10 bases identical to TRBD1. Germline CDR1 and CDR2: MNHEY and SVGAGI. The CDR3 covers 14 residues. With 8 bases clipped from V and 6 bases from J, the junction kept 7 bases outside the gene matches. The CDR3 DNA sequence: TGTGCCAGCGGCGACAGGGGGCTTGGTCAGCCCCAGCATTTT. Protein sequence: CASGDRGLGQPQHF.

The V gene is TRBV10-1, the J gene TRBJ1-1; no definite D call. V was clipped by 6 bases and J by 4 bases, with 12 bases between them. CDR3 length: 13 residues. CDR1 WNHNN and CDR2 SYGVQD come from the germline V gene (reference sequence). The CDR3 DNA is TGCGCCAGCAGCCCGAGAAGAGGCACTGAAGCTTTCTTT. Protein sequence: CASSPRRGTEAFF.

This chain connects TRBV11-2 to TRBJ2-7, with a tentative D call TRBD1 (5 bases). The CDR3 is 15 amino acids. The V end lost 4 bases, the J end lost 2 bases, and 15 bases lay between the germline ends. The germline V gene has CDR1 SGHAT and CDR2 FQNNGV. CDR3 sequence reads: CASSSRQYGAYEQYF. The CDR3 nucleotides are TGTGCCAGCAGCTCGCGACAGTATGGGGCCTACGAGCAGTACTTC.

The gene calls are TRBV5-1 and TRBJ2-5; no clear D. The CDR3 is 13 residues long. CDR1 is SGHRS and CDR2 is YFSETQ in the germline V gene. Between the trimmed V and J ends, which lost 6 bases and 2 bases, there was a span of 11 bases. The CDR3 region is CASIYGRQETQYF. The DNA for the CDR3 is TGCGCCAGCATCTATGGCAGGCAAGAGACCCAGTACTTC.

The chain has TRBV2 and TRBJ1-2, with D perhaps matching TRBD1 (5 bases). V was shortened by 6 bases and J by 6 bases, with 11 bases between the two germline ends. The CDR3 extends over 12 amino acids. CDR1 SNHLY and CDR2 FYNNEI come from the germline V gene. In nucleotides, the CDR3 is TGTGCCAGCAGGCTGACAGCGGATGGCTACACCTTC. Its protein product is CASRLTADGYTF.